These T cell receptor beta chains were read from a single sample in a study of neoadjuvant nivolumab and ipilimumab in lung cancer. The assay was immunoSEQ multiplex PCR, and TCRdb's table has in-frame clones only and misses some. The data hold under 4,500 clones, with about 71% observed a single time. This sample comprised peripheral blood, obtained after neoadjuvant nivolumab, alone or with ipilimumab, at or shortly before surgery. All receptors derive from an adult with non-small cell lung cancer. Each CDR3 is given without its conserved first and last residue. Fields, in order: J gene, V gene, CDR3 protein.

>TRBJ2-1|TRBV5-3
ARSLLAGGDNEQF
>TRBJ2-7|TRBV28
ASRGDSSYEQY
>TRBJ2-7|TRBV18
ASSLASDTYEQY
>TRBJ2-3|TRBV19
ASRRTSSKTDTQY
>TRBJ2-1|TRBV5-1
ASSLLSGVGSSEQF
>TRBJ2-1|TRBV7-9
ASSSGVGLRQF
>TRBJ2-6|TRBV7-9
ADGFTGSGANVLT
>TRBJ1-2|TRBV5-6
TSSPGTGGWNYGYT
>TRBJ1-2|TRBV4-2
ASSQDPDLQGSYGYT
>TRBJ2-1|TRBV5-4
ASSLWEGGGTYNEQF
>TRBJ1-1|TRBV29-1
SGVGGHTEAF
>TRBJ2-7|TRBV18
ASSPDSLYEQY
>TRBJ1-1|TRBV6-5
ASRTGTVNTEAF
>TRBJ1-2|TRBV19
ASAPGQDYGYT
>TRBJ1-1|TRBV6-1
ASRSNINTEAF
>TRBJ1-5|TRBV28
ASRPSIRGNQPQH
>TRBJ2-7|TRBV28
ASSARDRYEQY
>TRBJ1-4|TRBV5-1
ASSLARTTNEKLF
>TRBJ1-2|TRBV7-3
ASSPGQGVSYGYT
>TRBJ2-6|TRBV5-5
ASSVGCVQSRANVLT
>TRBJ2-7|TRBV2
ASSELAGGDEQY
>TRBJ1-2|TRBV4-3
ASSQESAGGNYGYT
>TRBJ2-7|TRBV6-6
ASSAAPGITYEQY
>TRBJ1-1|TRBV7-3
ASSLTGGNTEAF
>TRBJ2-7|TRBV15
ATSEGGSSYEQY